These 19 T cell receptor beta chains came from one sample sequenced in a study of blood T cell repertoires in COVID-19. TCRdb's copy holds only in-frame clones and misses some; the assay was immunoSEQ multiplex PCR. Counted here are fewer than 200,000 clones, approximately 80% occurring once; the ten biggest clones make up 9.1%. The sequenced material came from peripheral blood. The receptors were gathered from a woman older than 75 with active or convalescent COVID-19.

The chain has TRBV6-1 and TRBJ1-5; D call uncertain. Trimming shortened V by 4 bases and J by 0 bases, and 19 bases separated the two germline ends. The germline V gene encodes CDR1 MNHNS and CDR2 SASEGT. This CDR3 is built from 18 residues. CDR3 loop: CASSAPGKALNSNQPQHF. CDR3 bases: TGTGCCAGCAGTGCCCCCGGGAAAGCCCTGAATAGCAATCAGCCCCAGCATTTT.

V and J are TRBV4-1 and TRBJ2-2, with 8 bases identical to TRBD1. Germline CDR1 is MGHRA and CDR2 is YSYEKL. Trimming cost V 2 bases and J 2 bases; bases outside gene matches: 4. The CDR3 is made up of 16 amino acids. CDR3 DNA sequence: TGCGCCAGCAGCCAACACGGGACAGGTAACACCGGGGAGCTGTTTTTT. Its translation is CASSQHGTGNTGELFF.

This clone was found a few times. The chain employs TRBV7-9 and TRBJ2-7; no clear D gene. The length of the CDR3 is 12 residues. V lost 4 bases and J lost 2, with 6 bases in between. Germline CDR1 reads SEHNR; CDR2 reads FQNEAQ (reference sequence). The CDR3 loop reads CASSYQTYEQYF. Here the CDR3 DNA reads TGTGCCAGCAGCTACCAGACCTACGAGCAGTACTTC.

V usage is TRBV19 and J usage is TRBJ2-7, with D possibly being TRBD2 (5 bases). This CDR3 region has 15 residues. Germline lookup yields CDR1 LNHDA and CDR2 SQIVND (reference sequence). The V and J ends lost 3 bases and 2 bases respectively, with 14 bases between them. Here the CDR3 reads CASSIRAAVTYEQYF. The CDR3, as DNA: TGTGCCAGTAGTATTAGGGCAGCGGTTACCTACGAGCAGTACTTC. The full variable domain, completed using reference TRBV19 and TRBJ2-7, is DGGITQSPKYLFRKEGQNVTLSCEQNLNHDAMYWYRQDPGQGLRLIYYSQIVNDFQKGDIAEGYSVSREKKESFPLTVTSAQKNPTAFYLCASSIRAAVTYEQYFGPGTRLTVT.

The chain's CDR3 is CASSQDNGGLAGGFYNEQFF. CDR3 sequence (DNA): TGTGCCAGCAGCCAAGATAATGGTGGACTAGCGGGGGGATTCTACAATGAGCAGTTCTTC. The chain couples TRBV3-1 (or the pseudogene TRBV3-2) to TRBJ2-1; 14 bases align to TRBD2. V dropped 0 bases and J dropped 3; count of bases not matched to a gene: 10. Germline V CDR1 and CDR2: LGHDT, YNNKEL (reference sequence). The CDR3 sequence is 20 residues long.

This chain connects TRBV5-6 to TRBJ1-1; possibly TRBD1 for D (6 bases). In germline, CDR1 is SGHDT, CDR2 YYEEEE. The CDR3 contains 15 residues. The V and J ends lost 3 bases and 0 bases respectively, with 12 bases between them. CDR3 sequence reads: CASSYLDRLNTEAFF. The CDR3 DNA is TGTGCCAGCAGCTATTTGGACAGATTGAACACTGAAGCTTTCTTT.

This clone has a handful of counts. The J gene is TRBJ2-3, the V gene TRBV3-1 (or the pseudogene TRBV3-2); TRBD2 aligns across 16 bases. The length of the CDR3 is 17 residues. V was clipped by 3 bases and J by 1 base; unmatched bases: 1. Germline V gene sequence: CDR1 LGHDT, CDR2 YNNKEL (reference sequence). The CDR3 region has the DNA TGTGCCAGCAGCCAGGGGACTAGCGGGGGGGGCACAGATACGCAGTATTTT. It specifies CASSQGTSGGGTDTQYF.

The chain combines TRBV5-1 with TRBJ1-1, with 9 bases aligning to TRBD1. CDR1 and CDR2 from the germline V gene are SGHRS and YFSETQ. Trimming removed 0 bases from V and 5 bases from J; junction bases left unmatched: 2. The CDR3 runs 14 residues. The CDR3 protein is CASSLGQGVTEAFF. For the CDR3, the DNA is TGCGCCAGCAGCTTGGGACAGGGGGTGACTGAAGCTTTCTTT.

In its sample, this clone was seen once. The chain recombines TRBV7-2 with TRBJ2-2; D gene uncertain. This CDR3 is 15 amino acids long. Trimming left V 5 bases short and J 0 bases short, with 10 bases between. Germline CDR1 is SGHTA and CDR2 is FQGNSA. The CDR3 spells CASSPLLTNTGELFF. Here the CDR3 DNA reads TGTGCCAGCAGCCCCCTTCTAACGAACACCGGGGAGCTGTTTTTT.

The V and J genes are TRBV6-1 and TRBJ1-5, with 9 bases matching TRBD1. This CDR3 comprises 17 residues. V lost 4 bases to trimming and J lost 2 bases; unmatched junction nucleotides: 9. Per germline, CDR1 MNHNS and CDR2 SASEGT. The CDR3 reads CASSVPGTGNGNQPQHF. CDR3 coding DNA: TGTGCCAGCAGTGTCCCCGGGACAGGGAACGGCAATCAGCCCCAGCATTTT.

This clone was counted only a few times. The chain combines TRBV14 with TRBJ2-3, with 10 positions matching TRBD2. The CDR3 length is 15 residues. In germline, CDR1 is SGHDN, CDR2 FVKESK. The trim removed 3 bases at V and 10 bases at J, leaving 10 bases unmatched. The CDR3 spells CASSQAAGTSAAQYF. As DNA, the CDR3 is TGTGCCAGCAGCCAGGCTGCCGGGACTAGCGCGGCGCAGTATTTT.

V is TRBV19 and J is TRBJ2-7; 14 nucleotides line up with TRBD2. Germline loops: CDR1 LNHDA, CDR2 SQIVND (reference sequence). The trim removed 6 bases at V and 5 bases at J, leaving 9 bases unmatched. CDR3 length: 16 residues. CDR3 nucleotides: TGTGCCAGTAGCTCCACCCCGGGACTAGCGGGGGACGAGCAGTACTTC. Its protein product is CASSSTPGLAGDEQYF. Variable domain in full (rest from reference TRBV19 and TRBJ2-7): DGGITQSPKYLFRKEGQNVTLSCEQNLNHDAMYWYRQDPGQGLRLIYYSQIVNDFQKGDIAEGYSVSREKKESFPLTVTSAQKNPTAFYLCASSSTPGLAGDEQYFGPGTRLTVT.

This chain links TRBV6-2 or TRBV6-3 with TRBJ2-7; TRBD2 matches 11 bases. Germline trimming cut 2 bases from V and 0 bases from J; bases unmatched to any gene: 12. Germline CDR1 MNHEY, CDR2 SVGEGT. There are 19 residues in the CDR3. The CDR3 region is CASSYPGTSGGALSYEQYF. The CDR3 region has the DNA TGTGCCAGCAGTTACCCCGGGACTAGCGGTGGGGCTCTCTCCTACGAGCAGTACTTC.

This clone was counted once. The CDR3 is CASSLGKTGGAFF. CDR3 bases: TGTGCCAGCAGCTTGGGTAAGACAGGGGGAGCTTTCTTT. The rearrangement joins TRBV5-6 to TRBJ1-1, with 9 bases identical to TRBD1. The V segment lost 0 bases and the J segment 10 bases; nucleotides outside the gene matches: 4. Germline V CDR1 and CDR2: SGHDT, YYEEEE. This CDR3 spans 13 amino acids.

J is TRBJ2-5 and V is TRBV5-4, with 9 positions matching TRBD1. The CDR3 length is 15 residues. After removal of 4 bases from V and 4 bases from J, the junction contained 8 bases not matched to a gene. Germline values: CDR1 SGHNT, CDR2 YYREEE (reference sequence). The CDR3 DNA reads TGTGCCAGCAGCACGGGACAGGGACGGAGAGAGACCCAGTACTTC. This encodes CASSTGQGRRETQYF.

This chain joins TRBV4-3 and TRBJ2-7; 7 bases align to TRBD2. The length of the CDR3 is 14 residues. V shed 4 bases, J shed 0 bases, and the junction held 3 bases outside the gene matches. CDR1 is LGHNA and CDR2 is YSLEER in the germline V gene. The CDR3 region is CASSLWTSSYEQYF. The CDR3 DNA reads as TGCGCCAGCAGCCTCTGGACTAGCTCCTACGAGCAGTACTTC.

The V and J genes are TRBV28 and TRBJ2-1, with TRBD1 matching over 10 bases. The CDR3 totals 15 residues. Germline V CDR1 and CDR2: MDHEN, SYDVKM. V was pared by 2 bases and J by 7 bases, with 5 bases of the junction left unmatched. The CDR3 region is CASSLGDRGLNEQFF. Written as DNA, the CDR3 is TGTGCCAGCAGTTTAGGCGACAGGGGGCTGAATGAGCAGTTCTTC.

The J gene is TRBJ2-3, the V gene TRBV29-1; TRBD2 aligns across 8 bases. Per the germline V gene, CDR1 is SQVTM and CDR2 is ANQGSEA. The trim removed 3 bases at V and 6 bases at J, leaving 8 bases unmatched. The CDR3 has 14 amino acids. CDR3 in DNA: TGCAGCGTTGATGCGGGGGGCCCTGGGGATACGCAGTATTTT. The encoded protein is CSVDAGGPGDTQYF.

The genes are TRBV19 and TRBJ1-1; no clear D. Germline loops: CDR1 LNHDA, CDR2 SQIVND (reference sequence). Trimming removed 7 bases from V and 0 bases from J, with 9 bases in between. This CDR3 has 13 amino acids. In DNA form, the CDR3 reads TGTGCCAGTAATCCAGCGATGAACACTGAAGCTTTCTTT. This translates into CASNPAMNTEAFF.